The clone carrying this T cell receptor beta chain was recorded at least ten times. TCR beta CDR3 regions were amplified from RNA. The primer set for the first-round RT-PCR of the TCR CDR3 was HTBI. Using its own MiXCR run on the multiplex PCR reads, TCRdb lists one record per CDR3 protein. The sample includes more than 650,000 distinct CDR3 sequences, 12% to 15% of them seen just once. The data were taken from a study of T cells in Graves' hyperthyroidism and ophthalmopathy. In germline, CDR1 is GTSNPN, CDR2 SVGIG (reference sequence). CDR3 size: 13 residues. Trimming left V 2 bases short and J 2 bases short, with 9 bases between.

The sequence derives from a woman aged 18-35 years with Graves' hyperthyroidism. J is TRBJ1-2 and V is TRBV30, with unresolved D. Specimen: blood. The CDR3 protein is CAWSSLTNYGYTF. Here the CDR3 DNA reads TGTGCCTGGAGTTCGCTGACAAACTATGGCTACACCTTC.